Listed below are T cell receptor beta chains from one sample, sequenced in a study of shared clonotypes between healthy human individuals. Libraries were prepared by immunoSEQ multiplex PCR; TCRdb keeps only in-frame clonotypes and omits some of them. Of about 1.4 million clones listed, roughly 96% were seen once; the top ten hold roughly 1.2%. Source material: naive CD4+ T cells sorted from blood. These receptors were taken from a man aged 30 to 39 in good health. CDR3s include the opening cysteine and the closing phenylalanine or tryptophan. D genes are given only for firm matches. Where a row states a size, it is once, few, many or the class of an expanded clone; other rows omit it.

TRBV10-3	TRBJ2-7	.	TRBD2	TGTGCCATCAGTGCCGGACTAGCGGCCTACGAGCAGTACTTC	CAISAGLAAYEQYF
TRBV5-1	TRBJ2-7	.	.	TGCGCCAGCAGATTGGCCTTACACGAGCAGTACTTC	CASRLALHEQYF
TRBV20-1	TRBJ2-7	.	.	TGCAGTGTTTCCCATTCCTACGAGCAGTACTTC	CSVSHSYEQYF
TRBV5-1	TRBJ2-3	once	.	TGCGCCAGCCACAGGTTCACAGATACGCAGTATTTT	CASHRFTDTQYF
TRBV5-1	TRBJ2-3	.	TRBD2	TGCGCCAGCAGCTTGGGAAGCGGGAGGTCAGATACGCAGTATTTT	CASSLGSGRSDTQYF
TRBV18	TRBJ1-2	once	.	TGTGCCAGCTCACCACTCTCGTGGGGGGCTGATGGCTACACCTTC	CASSPLSWGADGYTF
TRBV5-1	TRBJ2-6	.	.	TGCGCCAGCAGCTTGACCCGAAGCTCTGGGGCCAACGTCCTGACTTTC	CASSLTRSSGANVLTF
TRBV18	TRBJ1-2	.	.	TGTGCCAGCTCACCGGGACGGGGAATAAACTATGGCTACACCTTC	CASSPGRGINYGYTF
TRBV28	TRBJ2-7	once	.	TGTGCCAGCAGTTGGGATTACGAGCAGTACTTC	CASSWDYEQYF
TRBV7-2	TRBJ2-3	.	TRBD2	TGTGCCACTAAGCGGGAGGGCTTTTCGGCAGATACGCAGTATTTT	CATKREGFSADTQYF
TRBV25-1	TRBJ2-7	once	TRBD2	TGTGCCAGCAGGCGGGAGAAAGCCCCCTACGAGCAGTACTTC	CASRREKAPYEQYF
TRBV18	TRBJ2-1	.	TRBD2	TGTGCCAGCTCACCAGGGATCGGGGGGGACAATGAGCAGTTCTTC	CASSPGIGGDNEQFF
TRBV2	TRBJ2-2	.	.	TGTGCCAGCAGTGATCCGCCGGGCACCGGGGAGCTGTTTTTT	CASSDPPGTGELFF
TRBV20-1	TRBJ2-4	.	.	TGCAGTGCTAGCCTAACCGACATTCAGTACTTC	CSASLTDIQYF
TRBV7-9	TRBJ2-7	.	.	TGTGCCAGCAGCTATAAACAGGGCGAGCAGTACTTC	CASSYKQGEQYF
TRBV2	TRBJ2-1	.	.	TGTGCCAGCAGTGATATAGGGGGGAGCTCCTACAATGAGCAGTTCTTC	CASSDIGGSSYNEQFF
TRBV7-9	TRBJ1-2	.	.	TGTGCCAGCAGCTACCGCGGGGAAGGTGATGGCTACACCTTC	CASSYRGEGDGYTF